What follows are 10 T cell receptor beta chains derived from one specimen sequenced in a study of molecular identifiers for immune sequencing clone quantification. MiXCR, run by TCRdb on the PCR reads, gives a single entry per CDR3 protein. The table shows a few hundred thousand distinct CDR3 sequences, with under 30% occurring only once. The specimen sequenced was naive CD8+ T cells from blood, with Jurkat cell RNA spiked in. Subset defined: FACS-sorted CD8+CD4-CCR7+CD45RA+ naive T cells. The receptors were gathered from a human donor in good health. Some libraries in this study had Jurkat cell RNA spiked in.

The chain's CDR3 is CSARDPGGRYTQYF. CDR3 DNA: TGCAGTGCTAGGGACCCGGGGGGCCGTTATACGCAGTATTTT. The chain employs TRBV20-1 and TRBJ2-3, with a possible D match to TRBD2 (7 bases). Germline values: CDR1 DFQATT, CDR2 SNEGSKA (reference sequence). This CDR3 spans 14 amino acids. The ends were cut back, 3 bases at V and 7 bases at J, with 17 bases in the middle.

This clonotype has at least ten counts. CDR3 bases: TGTGCCAGTAGTACCATGGGACAGGAGGATCAGCCCCAGCATTTT. Its protein product is CASSTMGQEDQPQHF. The chain combines TRBV19 with TRBJ1-5; 8 bases map to TRBD1. After removal of 4 bases from V and 5 bases from J, the junction contained 7 bases not matched to a gene. This CDR3 has 15 amino acids. Germline values: CDR1 LNHDA, CDR2 SQIVND (reference sequence).

The chain recombines TRBV20-1 with TRBJ1-5; TRBD1 matches at 8 bases. The CDR3 has 15 residues. Germline CDR1 reads DFQATT; CDR2 reads SNEGSKA (reference sequence). After removal of 4 bases from V and 5 bases from J, the junction contained 10 bases not matched to a gene. The CDR3 region is CSAKPQGAGHQPQHF. CDR3 DNA sequence: TGCAGTGCTAAACCTCAGGGGGCCGGCCATCAGCCCCAGCATTTT.

As to this clonotype: An end of the junction does not agree with germline; a read error may underlie this. The chain uses TRBV5-3 and TRBJ1-4; 11 nucleotides match TRBD1. TRBV5-3 carries the ORF label, with uncertain function. CDR3 size: 15 residues. The CDR3, as DNA: TGTGCCAGCAGCTCAGACCTGGGACAGGGGGGAGAACCGTTTTTT. This gives the protein CASSSDLGQGGEPFF.

V usage is TRBV12-5 and J usage is TRBJ2-5; D not resolved. The V end lost 6 bases, the J end lost 0 bases, and 8 bases lay between the germline ends. The CDR3 length is 13 residues. Germline assignment: CDR1 LGHNT and CDR2 FRNRAP. The CDR3 DNA sequence: TGTGCTAGTGGCCGTGGTGACCAAGAGACCCAGTACTTC. This codes for CASGRGDQETQYF.

This sequence joins TRBV25-1 and TRBJ1-5; D possibly corresponds to TRBD1 (5 bases). This CDR3 spans 15 amino acids. The V end was cut by 2 bases, the J end by 3 bases, with 11 bases between. Germline lookup yields CDR1 MGHDK and CDR2 SYGVNS. In DNA, the CDR3 is TGTGCCAGCAGTGAACTGGCAGGGTCCAATCAGCCCCAGCATTTT. Translation gives CASSELAGSNQPQHF.

This clonotype was counted a single time. A read error may produce the germline difference seen at one junction end. This chain uses TRBV10-2 with TRBJ1-2; D perhaps matches TRBD1 (6 bases). CDR3 length: 14 amino acids. Germline V gene lookup returns CDR1 WSHSY and CDR2 SAAADI. CDR3 DNA: TGCCCCAGCAGTGAGCGGGGGCCGAGCTATGGCTACACCTTC. Translated: CPSSERGPSYGYTF.

With respect to this clonotype: This may be a read error: a much more frequent sequence differs by one nucleotide. This sequence joins TRBV12-3 or TRBV12-4 and TRBJ1-5, with D hard to call. This CDR3 has 14 residues. The CDR3 DNA sequence: TGTGCCAGCAGTTTAGGGCTGGTAAATCAGCCCCGGCATTTT. Its translation: CASSLGLVNQPRHF.

This clonotype was seen many times. The chain uses TRBV6-2 or TRBV6-3 and TRBJ2-2, with D perhaps TRBD1 (5 bases). This CDR3 is built from 14 residues. Deletions cut 6 bases from V and 3 bases from J, with 11 bases between. CDR1 and CDR2 from the germline V gene are MNHEY and SVGEGT. The CDR3 loop reads CASRTDTYTGELFF. CDR3 DNA: TGTGCCAGCAGGACGGACACTTACACCGGGGAGCTGTTTTTT.

Points on this clonotype: As the CDR3 is not closed by the conserved phenylalanine or tryptophan, this likely results from a read error. As DNA, the CDR3 is TGTGCCAGCAGTCCCCAAACAGGCTATGCTTCACCCCTCCACCTT. Translated, it gives CASSPQTGYASPLHL. The chain recombines TRBV28 with TRBJ1-6; TRBD1 might be the D (5 bases). Germline lookup yields CDR1 MDHEN and CDR2 SYDVKM. Trimming removed 5 bases at V and 9 bases at J, with 17 bases between. The CDR3 loop spans 15 amino acids.